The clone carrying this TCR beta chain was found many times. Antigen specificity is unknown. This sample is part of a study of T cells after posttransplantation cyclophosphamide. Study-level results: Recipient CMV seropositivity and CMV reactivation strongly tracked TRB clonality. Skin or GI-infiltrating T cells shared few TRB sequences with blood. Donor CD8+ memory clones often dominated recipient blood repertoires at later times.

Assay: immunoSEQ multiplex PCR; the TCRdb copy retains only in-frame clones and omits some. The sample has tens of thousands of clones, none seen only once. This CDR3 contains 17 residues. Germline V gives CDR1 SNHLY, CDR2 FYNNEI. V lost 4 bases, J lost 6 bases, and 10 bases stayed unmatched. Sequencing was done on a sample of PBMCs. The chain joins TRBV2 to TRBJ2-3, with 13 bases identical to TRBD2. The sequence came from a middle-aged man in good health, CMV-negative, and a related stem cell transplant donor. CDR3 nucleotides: TGTGCCAGCAGTGTTCAGGGGACTAGCGGGGTAGGTGATACGCAGTATTTT. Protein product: CASSVQGTSGVGDTQYF.